These T cell receptor beta chains were read from a single sample in a study of preoperative IRX-2 immunotherapy in early breast cancer. Produced via immunoSEQ multiplex PCR; TCRdb's table is partial and in-frame only. Of approximately 98,000 clones listed, approximately 90% were seen once; the top ten hold roughly 2%. The input for sequencing was tumor tissue, taken after IRX-2 immunotherapy. These receptors all stem from a human donor with breast cancer. The CDR3 runs from the conserved cysteine through the conserved F or W. D genes are given only for firm matches. Only some rows state a clone size, as once, few, many or a class for expanded clones.

TGTGCCAGCATATATGGCTCACTGAATACTGAAGCTTTCTTT CASIYGSLNTEAFF TRBV28 - TRBJ1-1 -
TGTGCCAGCAGCTTAGAGGCAGGGACTGGGGGCGAGCAGTACTTC CASSLEAGTGGEQYF TRBV7-6 - TRBJ2-7 once
TGTGCCAGTAGTATGAGCGGGTTTGATTCACCCCTCCACTTT CASSMSGFDSPLHF TRBV19 - TRBJ1-6 -
TGTGCCAGCAGCGCCGGCAGGGCCGGAAACACCATATATTTT CASSAGRAGNTIYF TRBV7-1 - TRBJ1-3 -
TGTGCCAGCAGCTTAGACGGGACAACCCAAGAGACCCAGTACTTC CASSLDGTTQETQYF TRBV11-3 - TRBJ2-5 -
TGTGCCAGCAGTGAAGCTTACGGCCAAAGGCAGTTCTTC CASSEAYGQRQFF TRBV6-7 - TRBJ2-1 -
TGTGCCACCAGCAGAGTTCAGAGGACAGGGGGCGGCGAGACCCAGTACTTC CATSRVQRTGGGETQYF TRBV15 TRBD1 TRBJ2-5 -
TGTGCCAGCAGCTTGTCAGGGGCGCCTGGAAACACCATATATTTT CASSLSGAPGNTIYF TRBV11-3 - TRBJ1-3 -
TGCAGCGTGGGTCAGGGGGCAGGGGACCAGTACTTC CSVGQGAGDQYF TRBV29-1 TRBD1 TRBJ2-5 -
TGTGCCAGCAGCTTATCGGGACAGGGTACTGGTGAGCAGTTCTTC CASSLSGQGTGEQFF TRBV11-3 TRBD1 TRBJ2-1 -
TGTGCCAGCAGTAGGGATTCCTATAATTCACCCCTCCACTTT CASSRDSYNSPLHF TRBV28 - TRBJ1-6 -
TGTGCCAGACCAGAGGGGTTTCAAGTAGAGTACACTGAAGCTTTCTTT CARPEGFQVEYTEAFF TRBV6-8 - TRBJ1-1 many
TGTGCCAGCAGTTACAACGCCTACTCTGGAAACACCATATATTTT CASSYNAYSGNTIYF TRBV6-8 - TRBJ1-3 -
TGTGCCAGTTTTGGGCCCGGGGATATCTATGGCTACACCTTC CASFGPGDIYGYTF TRBV19 - TRBJ1-2 -
TGTGCCAGTAGTATAGAGGCTCCGGGACGGCCGTCTGGGGCCAACGTCCTGACTTTC CASSIEAPGRPSGANVLTF TRBV19 - TRBJ2-6 -
TGTGCCTGGAGTGCTATCGGGGAGACCCAGTACTTC CAWSAIGETQYF TRBV30 - TRBJ2-5 -
TGCGCCAGCAGCGACCCCCCGGGACGGCTTACCTACGAGCAGTACTTC CASSDPPGRLTYEQYF TRBV5-1 - TRBJ2-7 -
TGTGCCAGCAGCTTGTCACTCGAGGACACCGGGGAGCTGTTTTTT CASSLSLEDTGELFF TRBV11-3 - TRBJ2-2 few
TGTGCCACCAGCAGAGACAGGGGAACCGTCTCTGAAGCTTTCTTT CATSRDRGTVSEAFF TRBV15 - TRBJ1-1 once
TGCAGCGTTGAAGATTCCCCATGGGGGAACACTGAAGCTTTCTTT CSVEDSPWGNTEAFF TRBV29-1 - TRBJ1-1 -
TGTGCCAGCTCAACCAGCGGGATAACAGATACGCAGTATTTT CASSTSGITDTQYF TRBV18 TRBD2 TRBJ2-3 -
TGTGCCAGCAGCACTACCGGGACAGCTACCGGTAGCTACACCTTC CASSTTGTATGSYTF TRBV6-8 TRBD1 TRBJ1-2 -
TGTGCCAGCAGCTCACTTAGCCCGATCGGACTAGCGGGGGCAGAGACCCAGTACTTC CASSSLSPIGLAGAETQYF TRBV11-3 TRBD2 TRBJ2-5 -
TGTGCCAGAGTCGTAGTGAACACTGAAGCTTTCTTT CARVVVNTEAFF TRBV18 - TRBJ1-1 -
TGCGCCAGCAGTCAGACGCCCGGTAATGAAAAACTGTTTTTT CASSQTPGNEKLFF TRBV5-1 - TRBJ1-4 -
TGTGCCAGCAGTGATGGGTCGTGGGATTCAGAGACCCAGTACTTC CASSDGSWDSETQYF TRBV6-8 - TRBJ2-5 -
TGTGCCAGCAGCCAAAAGATTTCTGGAGAAAAACTGTTTTTT CASSQKISGEKLFF TRBV16 - TRBJ1-4 -
TGTGCCAGCGACTCAATAACCTCTGGAAACACCATATATTTT CASDSITSGNTIYF TRBV2 - TRBJ1-3 -